What follows are 13 T cell receptor beta chains derived from one specimen sequenced in a study of siplizumab effects on memory and regulatory T cells. TCRdb's copy holds only in-frame clones and misses some; the assay was immunoSEQ multiplex PCR. The profile shows approximately 100,000 clones, 80% to 95% of them singletons. Sample: CD4+ T cells sorted from blood. The receptors here all came from a human donor in good health. Some clones in this sample may be carry-over from other donors' samples.

V is TRBV30 and J is TRBJ2-1; tentatively, D is TRBD2 (5 bases). V lost 4 bases and J lost 7, with 11 bases in between. Germline lookup yields CDR1 GTSNPN and CDR2 SVGIG (reference sequence). The CDR3 has 12 residues. CDR3 in amino acids: CAWTRGWNEQFF. DNA for the CDR3: TGTGCCTGGACCCGCGGGTGGAATGAGCAGTTCTTC. The whole variable domain, remainder taken from reference TRBV30 and TRBJ2-1, is SQTIHQWPATLVQPVGSPLSLECTVEGTSNPNLYWYRQAAGRGLQLLFYSVGIGQISSEVPQNLSASRPQDRQFILSSKKLLLSDSGFYLCAWTRGWNEQFFGPGTRLTVL.

The chain uses TRBV12-5 and TRBJ1-5, with D uncertain. The CDR3 totals 17 residues. V lost 0 bases and J 11 bases, leaving 23 bases between the germline ends. Germline lookup yields CDR1 LGHNT and CDR2 FRNRAP. The CDR3 coding sequence is TGTGCTAGTGGTTTGGTACGGGTCAGGCACCAGTTTTCGACCCAGCATTTT. It encodes CASGLVRVRHQFSTQHF.

This rearrangement joins TRBV28 to TRBJ2-1; D not resolved. The CDR3 sequence is 12 residues long. V dropped 7 bases and J dropped 7 bases, with 11 bases sitting between them. Germline-derived CDR1 and CDR2 are MDHEN and SYDVKM. This CDR3 reads CASTSLGNEQFF. CDR3 DNA sequence: TGTGCCAGCACTTCACTCGGGAATGAGCAGTTCTTC.

This clone was recorded once. The chain has TRBV5-6 and TRBJ2-1; maybe TRBD2 (6 bases). CDR1 SGHDT and CDR2 YYEEEE come from the germline V gene. The V and J ends lost 0 bases and 0 bases respectively, with 7 bases between them. This CDR3 has 15 residues. The DNA of the CDR3 is TGTGCCAGCAGCTTGGGCGGGAACTCCTACAATGAGCAGTTCTTC. Translated, it gives CASSLGGNSYNEQFF. The entire variable domain, with the rest obtained from reference TRBV5-6 and TRBJ2-1, is as follows: DAGVTQSPTHLIKTRGQQVTLRCSPKSGHDTVSWYQQALGQGPQFIFQYYEEEERQRGNFPDRFSGHQFPNYSSELNVNALLLGDSALYLCASSLGGNSYNEQFFGPGTRLTVL.

This clone has a single count. This chain joins TRBV6-5 and TRBJ2-5; 10 bases fit TRBD1. Trimming took 4 bases from V and 2 from J; bases not matched to a gene: 7. Germline CDR1 is MNHEY and CDR2 is SVGAGI. CDR3 length: 16 residues. CDR3 sequence reads: CASSWGQGFGQETQYF. CDR3 bases: TGTGCCAGCAGTTGGGGACAGGGGTTTGGTCAAGAGACCCAGTACTTC.

This clone was seen once. V usage is TRBV14 and J usage is TRBJ2-7; either TRBD1 or TRBD2 may supply D (5 bases each). CDR3 length equals 13 residues. Trimming stripped 5 bases from V and 3 bases from J, with 11 bases between. Germline V gives CDR1 SGHDN, CDR2 FVKESK. The CDR3 DNA reads TGTGCCAGCAGCAACCGGGACGGCTACGAGCAGTACTTC. Its translation: CASSNRDGYEQYF.

This clone was counted once. J is TRBJ2-5 and V is TRBV6-6; 10 bases align to TRBD1. This CDR3 contains 16 residues. Germline CDR1 is MNHNY and CDR2 is SVGAGI (reference sequence). The J segment lost 5 bases and the V segment lost 5 bases, leaving 11 bases of the junction unmatched. The CDR3 region is CASSSRTGGSGETQYF. The CDR3 coding sequence is TGTGCCAGCAGTAGCCGGACAGGGGGGTCGGGTGAGACCCAGTACTTC.

CDR3 amino acids: CASSPMTVTSVGELFF. The DNA of the CDR3 is TGTGCCAGCAGCCCGATGACAGTCACGTCCGTTGGGGAGCTGTTTTTT. The chain is built from TRBV7-2 and TRBJ2-2; D is perhaps TRBD1 (5 bases). CDR1 is SGHTA and CDR2 is FQGNSA in the germline V gene. Trimming removed 5 bases from V and 8 bases from J, with 21 bases in between. The CDR3 loop spans 16 amino acids. Drawing the rest from reference TRBV7-2 and TRBJ2-2, the complete variable domain is GAGVSQSPSNKVTEKGKDVELRCDPISGHTALYWYRQSLGQGLEFLIYFQGNSAPDKSGLPSDRFSAERTGGSVSTLTIQRTQQEDSAVYLCASSPMTVTSVGELFFGEGSRLTVL.

V gene TRBV7-9 combines with J gene TRBJ2-5, with TRBD2 as a possible D gene (6 bases). This CDR3 spans 10 amino acids. The germline V gene has CDR1 SEHNR and CDR2 FQNEAQ (reference sequence). In nucleotides, the CDR3 is TGTGCGGGGGGACTGGAGACCCAGTACTTC. It is translated as CAGGLETQYF.

The genes are TRBV5-8 and TRBJ1-5; D is ambiguous. Germline values: CDR1 SGHTS, CDR2 YDEGEE. V dropped 7 bases and J dropped 0 bases, with 14 bases sitting between them. This CDR3 spans 15 amino acids. This chain's CDR3 is CASLTRPYSNQPQHF. The CDR3 DNA reads TGTGCCAGCCTTACCAGGCCGTATAGCAATCAGCCCCAGCATTTT.

V usage is TRBV29-1 and J usage is TRBJ1-2; a possible D gene is TRBD1 (5 bases). This CDR3 contains 13 residues. Germline V lookup: CDR1 SQVTM, CDR2 ANQGSEA. Deletions cut 6 bases from V and 8 bases from J, with 19 bases between. This CDR3 reads CSVGVPELGGYTF. CDR3 nucleotides: TGCAGCGTGGGGGTGCCCGAGTTGGGGGGCTACACCTTC.

The J gene is TRBJ2-7, the V gene TRBV11-2, with TRBD2 matching 12 bases. Germline V gene data show CDR1 as SGHAT and CDR2 as FQNNGV. V dropped 3 bases and J dropped 0; count of bases not matched to a gene: 9. The CDR3 loop spans 18 amino acids. This chain's CDR3 is CASSFRLAGDAASYEQYF. CDR3 DNA sequence: TGTGCCAGCAGCTTCCGACTAGCGGGAGACGCAGCCTCCTACGAGCAGTACTTC.

The chain uses TRBV19 and TRBJ1-5; D not resolved. CDR1 is LNHDA, CDR2 SQIVND, per germline (reference sequence). The CDR3 contains 12 residues. V was pared by 6 bases and J by 7 bases, with 10 bases between. Here the CDR3 reads CASRERAQPQHF. CDR3 nucleotides: TGTGCCAGTAGAGAGAGAGCCCAGCCCCAGCATTTT.